This T cell receptor (beta chain) was observed in a study of CD8+CD57+ T cells in acquired aplastic anemia (dated by TCRdb to the late 2010s). Background on the whole study: DNA extracted from sorted CD4+ and CD8+ cells had a mean of approximately 3.4 ug, with a range of about 0.2 to 30 ug. CD8+CD57+ expansion was defined as a frequency above the mean frequency observed in healthy subjects.

The study at large found these results: About 30 CD8+ CDR3 sequences were found in both patients and controls but appeared to be highly expressed in patients and within the immunodominant clones of the patients. Patients and healthy controls showed no significant difference in CD8+ Simpson's diversity (P=0.060).

Concerning this clonotype itself: Its antigen remains undetermined. No base qualities exist here, and no much larger clone lies one base off it.

TCR beta VDJ combination and CDR3 sequence profiling used genomic DNA as the template. An Illumina HiSeq 2000 was used for TCR repertoire sequencing. Processing in the source paper ran as follows. Repertoire assessment relied on Simpson's diversity index, CDR3 size and DJ length profiles, and TRBV/TRBJ rearrangement plots. Whichever DNA sequence was most abundant in the deep sequencing data was defined as the immunodominant clone. CDR3 amino acid sequences were screened for sharing across subjects and were compared with published repertoires and the VDJdb database. TCRdb ran its own pipeline on the public reads, namely fastp trimming at Q25 and MiXCR clone calling, and kept in-frame beta chains. Rows are unified per CDR3 protein, each entry keeping the most common DNA and genes. The V and J calls come from TCRdb's annotation, not from the publication. A total of over 250,000 distinct CDR3 sequences appear in this sample, 50% to 65% of them only once. Together, the top ten hold approximately 1.2% of the sample.

Expansion of CD8+CD57+ cells had been shown by flow cytometry in the patients chosen for sequencing. Severe acquired aplastic anemia was diagnosed in all patients according to International Study of Aplastic Anemia and Agranulocytosis and Camitta criteria. No patient had received any therapy when blood was sampled. In the study, sorted CD4+ and CD8+ blood T cells from patients with severe aplastic anemia and from healthy subjects underwent deep sequencing of TCR repertoires. Patients were enrolled under clinicaltrials.gov protocols 00001620, 01623167, 00001397, 00071045, 00081523 and 00961064 in the USA. Ficoll-Paque density gradient centrifugation was used to isolate peripheral blood mononuclear cells. Before DNA extraction, CD4+ and CD8+ T cells were sorted with FACS or magnetic beads. The germline V gene yields SGHTA for CDR1 and FQGNSA for CDR2. Spanning cysteine to phenylalanine, the CDR3 consists of 14 amino acids. The entry retains the CDR3 DNA only, 42 bases that are in frame from base 1. The germline V and J ends show losses of 5 bases and 5 bases respectively, and no gene match explains 2 bases of the junction.

The receptor was derived from a human donor with aplastic anemia. The sequence links TRBV7-2 to TRBJ2-2, with TRBD2 matching 10 junction bases. The sequenced sample was sorted CD4+, CD8+, or CD8+CD57+ T cells (not recorded which) from PBMCs. The CDR3 region: CASSQTSGTGELFF. The DNA sequence reads TGTGCCAGCAGCCAGACTAGCGGGACCGGGGAGCTGTTTTTT.